One T cell receptor (beta chain) is described in this entry. This specimen comes from a study of CD8 T cells in Susac syndrome. Study overall: Blood was drawn from Susac syndrome patients while they were therapy-naive, on corticosteroids, or on intravenous immunoglobulin alone.

The V gene lost 4 bases and the J gene lost 0 bases, with 10 bases spanning the gap. The CDR3 extends over 15 amino acids. The germline V gene encodes CDR1 MDHEN and CDR2 SYDVKM. RNA totalling about 0.45 to 1 ug underwent reverse transcription with random hexamers. TCRdb redid the calling of the immunoSEQ multiplex PCR reads with MiXCR, one entry per CDR3 protein. This table holds more than 100,000 distinct CDR3 sequences, 95% to 96% found once. The sequence derives from a human donor with Susac syndrome. J is TRBJ2-4 and V is TRBV28; D perhaps matches TRBD1 (6 bases). Sequenced material: CD4+ T cells from PBMCs. Here the CDR3 DNA reads TGTGCCAGCAGTTCCGACAGGAGAGCCAAAAACATTCAGTACTTC. Translated, it gives CASSSDRRAKNIQYF.